This T cell receptor beta chain was retrieved from a study of T cell clonality in common variable immunodeficiency. Profiled with immunoSEQ multiplex PCR; TCRdb holds only in-frame clones, not every one. Observed are around 81,000 clones, no singletons, with the top ten taking over 0.7%. There are many counts of this clone. The read ends 3 residues shy of where the CDR3 ends; the end is completed using the germline J gene. CDR3 size: 15 residues. CDR1 is SGHAT and CDR2 is FQNNGV in the germline V gene. V was pared by 3 bases and J by 5 bases, with 6 bases of the junction left unmatched. Sequences were obtained from peripheral blood mononuclear cells. The sequence derives from a person between 18 and 70 years old in good health. The chain recombines TRBV11-2 with TRBJ2-3, with TRBD2 identical over 9 bases. The CDR3 bases that were read are TGTGCCAGCAGCTTTAGCGGGAGCGGGGAAGATACG. Protein sequence: CASSFSGSGEDT. The entire CDR3 reads CASSFSGSGEDTQYF.